Listed below are T cell receptor beta chains from one sample, sequenced in a study of blood T cell repertoires in COVID-19. Using immunoSEQ multiplex PCR, the repertoire was profiled, and TCRdb retains in-frame clones only, with some absent. The sample lists 220,000 or so clones; 75% to 90% were seen once. The sample was peripheral blood. These receptors were taken from a woman older than 75 with COVID-19, enrolled during active disease. CDR3s include the opening cysteine and the closing phenylalanine or tryptophan. A D gene is named only where the DNA matches it firmly. A clone size is listed for some rows: how often the clone was seen (once, few, many), or a class if it is expanded.

clone size,D gene,V gene,J gene,CDR3 protein,CDR3 DNA
.,.,TRBV18,TRBJ1-1,CASSPREGPEAFF,TGTGCCAGCTCACCACGGGAGGGCCCTGAAGCTTTCTTT
once,TRBD2,TRBV5-1,TRBJ2-2,CASSLGLAGTPNTGELFF,TGCGCCAGCAGCTTGGGGTTAGCGGGGACCCCGAACACCGGGGAGCTGTTTTTT
.,TRBD1,TRBV10-3,TRBJ2-3,CAIKRGQGRTDTQYF,TGTGCCATCAAAAGGGGACAGGGTAGGACAGATACGCAGTATTTT
few,.,TRBV19,TRBJ1-5,CASSISRGQPQHF,TGTGCCAGTAGTATATCTAGGGGGCAGCCCCAGCATTTT
.,TRBD2,TRBV7-9,TRBJ2-6,CASSPLTSRANVLTF,TGTGCCAGCAGCCCCCTGACTAGCAGGGCCAACGTCCTGACTTTC
.,.,TRBV9,TRBJ2-1,CASRRRAYNEQFF,TGTGCCAGCAGACGAAGAGCCTACAATGAGCAGTTCTTC
.,.,TRBV6-5,TRBJ2-7,CASSRRSGEQYF,TGTGCCAGCAGCCGGAGAAGTGGTGAGCAGTACTTC
.,TRBD1,TRBV24-1,TRBJ1-6,CATSDVPGQGYNSPLHF,TGTGCCACCAGTGACGTCCCGGGACAGGGTTACAATTCACCCCTCCACTTT
.,.,TRBV19,TRBJ1-5,CASSRGWGGKNNQPQHF,TGTGCCAGTAGTAGGGGTTGGGGAGGTAAGAACAATCAGCCCCAGCATTTT
.,.,TRBV6-5,TRBJ2-5,CASSLEGAETQYF,TGTGCCAGCAGTTTGGAGGGGGCAGAGACCCAGTACTTC
.,TRBD2,TRBV9,TRBJ2-7,CASSVAGGTYEQYF,TGTGCCAGCAGCGTAGCGGGAGGCACCTACGAGCAGTACTTC
.,.,TRBV7-6,TRBJ2-1,CASSLGRLNEQFF,TGTGCCAGCAGCTTGGGTAGACTAAATGAGCAGTTCTTC
once,TRBD1,TRBV4-1,TRBJ2-6,CASSRDQGAEGANVLTF,TGCGCCAGCAGCCGGGACCAGGGGGCCGAAGGGGCCAACGTCCTGACTTTC
few,TRBD2,TRBV27,TRBJ2-3,CASSFLVGREAYTDTQYF,TGTGCCAGCAGTTTCTTAGTCGGGCGGGAGGCCTACACAGATACGCAGTATTTT